The 20 T cell receptor beta chains below all came from one sample that was sequenced in a study of cytotoxic CD8 clonotypes in ibrutinib-treated CLL. Using immunoSEQ multiplex PCR, the repertoire was profiled, and TCRdb retains in-frame clones only, with some absent. Of over 100,000 clones in the sample, approximately 85% were seen once. This sample comprised PBMCs, obtained after 24 months of ibrutinib treatment. These receptors were taken from a human donor with chronic lymphocytic leukemia.

In its sample, this clone was seen once. This chain joins TRBV28 and TRBJ1-2, with no clear D. Trimming removed 6 bases at V and 3 bases at J, with 17 bases between. Per germline, CDR1 MDHEN and CDR2 SYDVKM. The CDR3 length is 15 residues. The CDR3 reads CASSPSGVSDYGYTF. Written as DNA, the CDR3 is TGTGCCAGCAGCCCTAGTGGGGTCTCAGACTATGGCTACACCTTC.

This CDR3 reads CSVVGRGGDEQYF. DNA of the CDR3: TGCAGCGTTGTGGGGCGGGGAGGCGACGAGCAGTACTTC. V usage is TRBV29-1 and J usage is TRBJ2-7; D might be TRBD2 (6 bases). Looked up from germline, CDR1 is SQVTM and CDR2 is ANQGSEA. This CDR3 spans 13 amino acids. The V end lost 4 bases, the J end lost 5 bases, and 15 bases lay between the germline ends.

This clone appeared a single time. The chain combines TRBV10-1 with TRBJ1-6, with D possibly TRBD1 on 5 matching bases. Germline assignment: CDR1 WNHNN and CDR2 SYGVQD (reference sequence). Trimming took off 6 bases at V and 8 bases at J, with 17 bases between the two ends. The CDR3 is 15 residues long. CDR3 bases: TGCGCCAGCAGCGGGGGGGGGTTCGGGCATTCACCCCTCCACTTT. This codes for CASSGGGFGHSPLHF.

The CDR3 loop is CASSSGTVREGEQFF. The DNA of the CDR3 is TGTGCCAGCAGCTCGGGGACAGTGCGGGAGGGCGAGCAGTTCTTC. The chain uses TRBV11-3 and TRBJ2-1, with 9 bases fitting TRBD2. This CDR3 is built from 15 residues. V gave up 4 bases and J gave up 10 bases; unmatched junction bases: 11. Looked up from germline, CDR1 is SGHNT and CDR2 is YENEEA.

The chain uses TRBV28 and TRBJ1-2; D is unresolved. From germline, CDR1 is MDHEN and CDR2 SYDVKM. Trimming stripped 3 bases from V and 2 bases from J, with 13 bases between. This CDR3 spans 15 amino acids. The CDR3 spells CASSLMGNLNYGYTF. CDR3 sequence (DNA): TGTGCCAGCAGTTTGATGGGAAACCTCAACTATGGCTACACCTTC.

The genes are TRBV6-5 and TRBJ1-2; D unresolved. V was cut by 4 bases and J by 9 bases, with 12 bases left in between. Per the germline V gene, CDR1 is MNHEY and CDR2 is SVGAGI. The CDR3 spans 12 residues. The DNA for the CDR3 is TGTGCCAGCAGTTCCACCCTCGGCCGCTACACCTTC. Translating it yields CASSSTLGRYTF.

The gene calls are TRBV5-1 and TRBJ1-6, with D perhaps matching TRBD1 (6 bases). V lost 4 bases and J 3 bases, leaving 14 bases between the germline ends. CDR1 and CDR2 (germline): SGHRS, YFSETQ. The length of the CDR3 is 16 residues. The CDR3 is CASSVDSEGYNSPLHF. CDR3 nucleotide sequence: TGCGCCAGCAGCGTGGACAGCGAGGGCTATAATTCACCCCTCCACTTT.

V gene TRBV5-1 combines with J gene TRBJ1-1; 8 positions agree with TRBD1. V was pared by 8 bases and J by 2 bases, with 5 bases of the junction left unmatched. CDR1 and CDR2 (germline): SGHRS, YFSETQ. The CDR3 covers 13 residues. The CDR3 spells CARWDRHNTEAFF. For the CDR3, the DNA is TGCGCCAGGTGGGACAGGCACAACACTGAAGCTTTCTTT.

This clone is a singleton in its sample. The CDR3 region is CASSNRDRGHGYTF. Written as DNA, the CDR3 is TGTGCCAGCAGTAACCGGGACAGGGGGCATGGCTACACCTTC. V is TRBV6-5 and J is TRBJ1-2; 12 bases line up with TRBD1. Germline V gene sequence: CDR1 MNHEY, CDR2 SVGAGI. The junction had 4 bases not matched to a gene; V was cut back by 5 bases and J by 6 bases. The CDR3 sequence is 14 residues long.

This clone was detected only once. The CDR3 region is CASSWWTSPGTTYEQYF. The CDR3 DNA sequence: TGTGCCAGCAGCTGGTGGACTTCCCCCGGTACAACGTACGAGCAGTACTTC. The chain employs TRBV7-2 and TRBJ2-7, with a possible D match to TRBD2 (5 bases). V was pared by 4 bases and J by 4 bases, with 23 bases between. Germline CDR1 reads SGHTA; CDR2 reads FQGNSA. The CDR3 sequence is 17 residues long.

This rearrangement joins TRBV18 to TRBJ2-1, with 7 positions matching TRBD2. The CDR3 consists of 15 residues. The junction had 8 bases not matched to a gene; V was cut back by 6 bases and J by 3 bases. Germline lookup yields CDR1 KGHSH and CDR2 LQKENI. Here the CDR3 reads CASSRGGAVYNEQFF. The CDR3 nucleotides are TGTGCCAGCTCTCGGGGAGGGGCTGTCTACAATGAGCAGTTCTTC.

This clone was seen just once. The J gene is TRBJ2-1, the V gene TRBV28, with 14 nucleotides matching TRBD2. The CDR3 has 17 residues. V dropped 7 bases and J dropped 9; count of bases not matched to a gene: 14. Germline values: CDR1 MDHEN, CDR2 SYDVKM. The CDR3 DNA follows: TGTGCCAGCACGGGACTAGCGGGAGTGGGGCTATCATCTGAGCAGTTCTTC. Protein sequence: CASTGLAGVGLSSEQFF.

The V call is TRBV6-5, the J call TRBJ2-7, with TRBD2 matching 11 bases. CDR1 MNHEY and CDR2 SVGAGI come from the germline V gene. V gave up 2 bases and J gave up 7 bases; unmatched junction bases: 7. This CDR3 region has 15 residues. The CDR3 reads CASSYHPGLAEEQYF. For the CDR3, the DNA is TGTGCCAGCAGTTACCACCCGGGACTAGCGGAAGAGCAGTACTTC.

The V gene is TRBV27, the J gene TRBJ2-7; TRBD2 might be the D (6 bases). V lost 3 bases, J lost 2 bases, and 14 bases lay in between. CDR3 length: 15 amino acids. CDR1 and CDR2 (germline): MNHEY, SMNVEV (reference sequence). The CDR3 sequence: CASSFEGLVPYEQYF. CDR3 in DNA: TGTGCCAGCAGTTTTGAGGGACTGGTGCCCTACGAGCAGTACTTC.

The V gene is TRBV18, the J gene TRBJ2-3; D remains unclear. From germline, CDR1 is KGHSH and CDR2 LQKENI. The CDR3 contains 14 residues. Trimming left V 0 bases short and J 4 bases short, with 8 bases between. The CDR3 here is CASSPPLSADTQYF. The CDR3 coding sequence is TGTGCCAGCTCACCACCTCTTTCGGCAGATACGCAGTATTTT.

The chain joins TRBV27 to TRBJ2-7; 7 nucleotides line up with TRBD1. The germline V gene has CDR1 MNHEY and CDR2 SMNVEV (reference sequence). This CDR3 has 15 amino acids. The V and J ends lost 2 bases and 3 bases, in that order; junction bases with no gene match: 7. The CDR3 spells CASSLPDRLSYEQYF. In DNA form, the CDR3 reads TGTGCCAGCAGTTTACCGGACAGGCTTAGCTACGAGCAGTACTTC.

This rearrangement joins TRBV9 to TRBJ2-1; D tentatively fits TRBD1 or TRBD2 (7 bases each). The CDR3 has 15 residues. V gave up 0 bases and J gave up 9 bases, with 16 bases separating them. Germline V gives CDR1 SGDLS, CDR2 YYNGEE. DNA of the CDR3: TGTGCCAGCAGCGTAGGTTTCCAGGGGGGGAGTGAGCAGTTCTTC. It is translated as CASSVGFQGGSEQFF.

Only a few counts were recorded for this clone. The chain combines TRBV7-2 with TRBJ1-2; D remains unclear. This CDR3 contains 15 residues. The V end lost 3 bases, the J end lost 3 bases, and 14 bases lay between the germline ends. In germline, CDR1 is SGHTA, CDR2 FQGNSA. CDR3 protein: CASSLNSGPYYGYTF. CDR3 DNA sequence: TGTGCCAGCAGCTTGAACTCCGGGCCATACTATGGCTACACCTTC. Full variable domain (outside the CDR3, taken from reference TRBV7-2 and TRBJ1-2): GAGVSQSPSNKVTEKGKDVELRCDPISGHTALYWYRQSLGQGLEFLIYFQGNSAPDKSGLPSDRFSAERTGGSVSTLTIQRTQQEDSAVYLCASSLNSGPYYGYTFGSGTRLTVV.

The J gene is TRBJ2-7, the V gene TRBV6-5, with 10 bases fitting TRBD1. J gave up 6 bases and V 2 bases, and 4 bases lay outside the gene matches. Germline CDR1 and CDR2: MNHEY and SVGAGI. This CDR3 comprises 14 residues. The CDR3: CASSYKRTGGEQYF. Written as DNA, the CDR3 is TGTGCCAGCAGTTACAAAAGGACAGGGGGCGAGCAGTACTTC.

The V and J genes are TRBV10-3 and TRBJ2-7; 9 bases align to TRBD1. Germline CDR1 and CDR2: ENHRY and SYGVKD. Trimming cost V 4 bases and J 4 bases; bases outside gene matches: 8. The CDR3 loop spans 15 amino acids. In DNA, the CDR3 is TGTGCCATCAGTGCGACCGGGACAGGGAAGTACGAGCAGTACTTC. Translating gives CAISATGTGKYEQYF.